This record covers a single TCR beta chain. What it binds is not known. This specimen belongs to a study of beta chain features in type 1 diabetes. Findings of the study overall: Patients with Type 1 diabetes showed moderately but significantly shorter TCRB CDR3s in all four CD4+ subsets. It was not settled here whether HLA type affects TCRB rearrangement.

A heparinised blood draw that averaged roughly 120 mL was obtained once from each donor. Sorting that relied on CD45RO/CCR7/CD25/CD127/CD95/CD27 yielded CD4+ naive, central memory, regulatory and stem cell-like memory cells. The investigators reverse transcribed all of the isolated RNA, so they sequenced expressed TCRB transcripts. Repertoires were generated with immunoSEQ multiplex PCR, while TCRdb's copy carries only in-frame clones and drops some. Of fewer than 30,000 clones in the sample, roughly 69% were seen once. This CDR3 has 15 residues. CDR1 and CDR2 (germline): LGHNA, YNFKEQ. Between the trimmed V and J ends, which lost 3 bases and 3 bases, there was a span of 15 bases.

The sequenced sample consisted of Tregs from blood. The receptor was derived from a man aged 18 to 29 with type 1 diabetes. This chain connects TRBV4-2 to TRBJ2-7; D is unclear. Written as DNA, the CDR3 is TGTGCCAGCAGCCATGGTTTGATGCCCGGCTACGAGCAGTACTTC. It specifies CASSHGLMPGYEQYF.